This TCR beta chain is drawn from a study of blood T cell repertoires in COVID-19. At the level of the study: Both acute and convalescent COVID-19 samples were obtained from the United States, Italy and Spain. Sources were T cells, B-cell-depleted T cells, or PBMCs; the material itself was cDNA or gDNA.

Authors' processing steps: The assay estimated nucleated cells by amplifying reference gene primers. Profiled with immunoSEQ multiplex PCR; TCRdb holds only in-frame clones, not every one. V, J and clone size reflect that table, while D and trimming were determined from the DNA. The table includes a few hundred thousand clones, about 85% detected once. About this clone itself: At one end the junction does not follow the germline gene, possibly because of a read error.

Enrollment of patients from Seattle took place during active infection, with longitudinal follow-up. The clonotype was recovered from a human donor with COVID-19, enrolled during active disease. The donor label of this sample is uncertain. What was sequenced was peripheral blood.

The CDR3 DNA sequence: TGCAGCGCTGAAGCCAGCGCAGGGCCCACTGAAGCTTTCTTT. Its protein product is CSAEASAGPTEAFF. This rearrangement joins TRBV29-1 to TRBJ1-1; D is perhaps TRBD1 (5 bases). The germline V gene has CDR1 SQVTM and CDR2 ANQGSEA. This CDR3 has 14 amino acids.